This record looks at one TCR beta chain sequence and its context. What it recognizes is unknown. The data are from a study of CD4 T cells in relation to SARS-CoV-2 and coronaviruses. Study in general: PBMCs were cultured with antigen for over nine days before TCR beta sequencing.

Findings of the study overall: Crossreactive clones expanded significantly less to SARS-CoV-2 than monoreactive clones.

CD4+ T cells from unexposed donors were obtained before the COVID-19 pandemic (2011-2018). After nine to ten days of culture, CD4+ T cells were isolated. Unexposed-donor CD4+ T cells were probed with SARS-CoV-2 S/N and four cold-coronavirus spikes, cells permitting. Produced via immunoSEQ multiplex PCR; TCRdb's table is partial and in-frame only. The sample contains tens of thousands of clones, more than 70% of which appear only once. The CDR3 is 12 amino acids. Germline CDR1 reads ENHRY; CDR2 reads SYGVKD. V lost 4 bases to trimming and J lost 5 bases, with 9 bases between them. The V and J genes are TRBV10-3 and TRBJ2-7, with D tentatively TRBD1 (6 bases). The specimen was CD4+ T cells from PBMCs, cultured in vitro. The clonotype comes from a human donor in good health. CDR3 in amino acids: CAISAQGHEQYF. CDR3 nucleotides: TGTGCCATCAGTGCACAGGGCCACGAGCAGTACTTC.